This T cell receptor beta chain was captured by sequencing in a study of blood T cells in healthy people across ages. General study results and limits: Diversity of TCR beta per million T cells declined in a roughly linear way with age. Both higher diversity and more naive CD4+ cells marked long-lived donors when set against aged donors.

Healthy Caucasian individuals from Russia aged about 6 to 90 served as donors. Isolated per sample were at least 7 million PBMCs. The CDR3 loop spans 16 amino acids. V was clipped by 4 bases and J by 4 bases; unmatched bases: 11. Regarding this clonotype: What it binds is not known.

It was with a sample-barcoded 5' primer and a J-beta primer mix that a second PCR of roughly 7 to 11 cycles was run. TCRdb passed the 5' RACE reads through MiXCR, listing each CDR3 protein once. Of about 1.4 million distinct CDR3 sequences listed, around 59% are singletons. The sequencing input was blood. The receptor's source is a young man in good health. The chain has TRBV12-3 or TRBV12-4 and TRBJ2-5; 8 bases are a match to TRBD1. The CDR3 is CASSSSSRQGTETQYF. The CDR3 bases are TGTGCCAGCAGTTCGTCCTCGCGACAGGGGACAGAGACCCAGTACTTC.